This TCR beta chain was sequenced in a study of blood T cell repertoires in COVID-19. Study at large: There were acute and convalescent COVID-19 samples, and they came from the United States, Italy and Spain.

Enrollees, about 18 to 89 years old, lived in 25 or so US areas. Cohorts were assigned according to the clinical history that participants reported. Germline CDR1 is SGDLS and CDR2 is YYNGEE. Unmatched junction bases numbered 6, after V lost 2 bases and J lost 5 bases. The CDR3 runs 15 residues. In the study's own analysis: Amplification with reference gene primers provided the estimates of nucleated cell counts. TCRdb's copy holds only in-frame clones and misses some; the assay was immunoSEQ multiplex PCR. The V and J calls and clone size come from that table; D and trimming were worked out from the DNA. The sample contains approximately 260,000 clones, about nine tenths of which appear only once.

V usage is TRBV9 and J usage is TRBJ2-3; 9 nucleotides line up with TRBD2. The sequencing input was PBMCs or T cells enriched from blood (not recorded which). The clonotype comes from a woman aged 40 to 50 with acute COVID-19. The CDR3 loop reads CASSVSGRGGDTQYF. Here the CDR3 DNA reads TGTGCCAGCAGCGTTAGCGGGAGAGGGGGAGATACGCAGTATTTT.